Listed below are T cell receptor beta chains from one sample, sequenced in a study of PD-1 blockade in mismatch repair-deficient tumors. Assay used: immunoSEQ multiplex PCR; TCRdb lists only in-frame clones, some missing. This sample yields about 40,000 clones, of which approximately 81% are seen a single time; roughly 4% belongs to the top ten. Sequenced here: peripheral blood, sampled 76 weeks after starting pembrolizumab. Receptor source: an adult with mismatch repair-deficient cancer. CDR3s include the opening cysteine and the closing phenylalanine or tryptophan. D genes are given only for firm matches. Some rows mark clone size as missing; the rest say once, few, many or name a class of expanded clone.

V gene,D gene,J gene,clone size,CDR3 protein,CDR3 DNA
TRBV6-1,TRBD1,TRBJ2-7,.,CASSDPTGGNEQYF,TGTGCCAGCAGTGATCCGACAGGGGGCAACGAGCAGTACTTC
TRBV11-3,TRBD2,TRBJ2-3,.,CASSLKAGVGTDTQYF,TGTGCCAGCAGCTTAAAAGCGGGAGTCGGCACAGATACGCAGTATTTT
TRBV19,TRBD2,TRBJ2-1,.,CASKLAGVINYNEQFF,TGTGCCAGTAAACTAGCGGGAGTTATTAACTACAATGAGCAGTTCTTC
TRBV13,TRBD2,TRBJ2-2,.,CASSSRVAGDTGELFF,TGTGCCAGCAGCTCCCGGGTAGCGGGAGACACCGGGGAGCTGTTTTTT
TRBV30,TRBD2,TRBJ2-1,.,CAWSGLPGLAGGLGSYNEQFF,TGTGCCTGGAGTGGACTCCCCGGACTAGCGGGAGGGCTTGGGTCCTACAATGAGCAGTTCTTC
TRBV10-3,TRBD2,TRBJ2-7,once,CAISDSGGLAEQYF,TGTGCCATCAGTGATTCGGGGGGGCTCGCGGAGCAGTACTTC
TRBV11-2,.,TRBJ1-3,.,CASSPKDPSSGNTIYF,TGTGCCAGCAGCCCAAAGGACCCTAGCTCTGGAAACACCATATATTTT
TRBV5-1,.,TRBJ1-3,.,CASSPENGNTIYF,TGCGCCAGCAGCCCAGAGAATGGAAACACCATATATTTT
TRBV6-5,.,TRBJ1-1,.,CATTLGGTTEAFF,TGTGCCACCACCCTCGGAGGGACCACTGAAGCTTTCTTT
TRBV6-6,TRBD1,TRBJ1-3,.,CASSFGQGTTTIYF,TGTGCCAGCAGTTTCGGACAGGGGACCACCACCATATATTTT
TRBV7-3,TRBD2,TRBJ2-7,.,CASSLTSGRPSHEQYF,TGTGCCAGCAGCTTAACTAGCGGGAGACCATCCCACGAGCAGTACTTC
TRBV19,.,TRBJ2-3,.,CASSQHQDEADTQYF,TGTGCCAGTAGCCAGCACCAAGATGAAGCAGATACGCAGTATTTT
TRBV27,TRBD2,TRBJ2-7,.,CASSGPSGEGSYEQYF,TGTGCCAGCAGTGGACCTAGCGGGGAAGGCTCCTACGAGCAGTACTTC
TRBV5-6,.,TRBJ1-5,once,CASSLAGSNQPQHF,TGTGCCAGCAGCTTGGCGGGTAGCAATCAGCCCCAGCATTTT
TRBV9,.,TRBJ1-1,.,CASSGRDGSNTEAFF,TGTGCCAGCAGCGGACGGGACGGGTCGAACACTGAAGCTTTCTTT
TRBV19,.,TRBJ2-7,.,CASSIILLESAYEQYF,TGTGCCAGTAGTATCATCCTCCTTGAATCTGCCTACGAGCAGTACTTC
TRBV30,TRBD1,TRBJ1-2,.,CASIPKTGTGVNYGYTF,TGTGCCTCCATCCCGAAGACAGGGACGGGAGTTAACTATGGCTACACCTTC
TRBV5-8,.,TRBJ1-1,.,CASSLRLLNTEAFF,TGTGCCAGCAGCTTGCGACTCCTGAACACTGAAGCTTTCTTT
TRBV2,TRBD1,TRBJ2-2,.,CASSRDRANTGELFF,TGTGCCAGTAGCCGGGACAGGGCAAACACCGGGGAGCTGTTTTTT
TRBV5-1,TRBD1,TRBJ2-1,.,CASSLRQGYGEQFF,TGCGCCAGCAGCTTAAGACAGGGGTACGGTGAGCAGTTCTTC
TRBV4-1,.,TRBJ1-1,.,CASSPAWGNTEAFF,TGCGCCAGCAGCCCAGCCTGGGGAAACACTGAAGCTTTCTTT
TRBV9,.,TRBJ2-3,.,CASSPPLASPVGDTQYF,TGTGCCAGCAGCCCCCCTCTAGCGAGTCCAGTGGGAGATACGCAGTATTTT
TRBV5-6,TRBD2,TRBJ2-1,.,CASSFSGGTNEQFF,TGTGCCAGCAGCTTTAGCGGGGGGACGAATGAGCAGTTCTTC
TRBV2,TRBD1,TRBJ2-7,few,CAGDRGDPYEQYF,TGTGCCGGCGACAGGGGTGACCCCTACGAGCAGTACTTC
TRBV7-3,.,TRBJ1-1,.,CASSFSPDTEAFF,TGTGCCAGCAGCTTCTCTCCTGACACTGAAGCTTTCTTT
TRBV7-2,.,TRBJ1-2,.,CASSLGSPYGYTF,TGTGCCAGCAGCTTAGGATCACCTTATGGCTACACCTTC
TRBV7-3,TRBD1,TRBJ1-1,.,CASSVQGGNTEAFF,TGTGCCAGCAGCGTCCAGGGGGGGAACACTGAAGCTTTCTTT
TRBV5-5,TRBD2,TRBJ2-7,.,CASSLETSGYEQYF,TGTGCCAGCAGCTTGGAGACTAGCGGCTACGAGCAGTACTTC
TRBV7-2,TRBD1,TRBJ2-5,.,CASSLLGRQGAGETQYF,TGTGCCAGCAGCTTATTGGGCAGACAGGGGGCTGGGGAGACCCAGTACTTC